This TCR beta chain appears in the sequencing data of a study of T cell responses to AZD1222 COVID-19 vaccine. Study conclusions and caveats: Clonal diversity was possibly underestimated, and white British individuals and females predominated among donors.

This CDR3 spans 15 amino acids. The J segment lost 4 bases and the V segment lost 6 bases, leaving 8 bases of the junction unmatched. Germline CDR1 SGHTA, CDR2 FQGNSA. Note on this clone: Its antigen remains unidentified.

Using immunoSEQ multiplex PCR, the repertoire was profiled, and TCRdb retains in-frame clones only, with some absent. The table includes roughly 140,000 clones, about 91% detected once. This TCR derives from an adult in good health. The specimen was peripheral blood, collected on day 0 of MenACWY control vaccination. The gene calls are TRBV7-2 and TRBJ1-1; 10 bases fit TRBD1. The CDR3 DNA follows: TGTGCCAGCAGTCCTTCCGGGACAGGGGCCACTGAAGCTTTCTTT. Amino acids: CASSPSGTGATEAFF.